The 29 T cell receptor beta chains reported below all come from one sample, sequenced in a study of shared clonotypes between healthy human individuals. Clones were read by immunoSEQ multiplex PCR, and TCRdb kept only the in-frame ones, dropping some. Found here are more than 2 million clones, 85% to 95% of them singletons; the top ten hold 0.13%. Input material: naive CD4+ T cells sorted from blood. As to subset: CD45RA+ positively selected. All receptors come from a young man in good health.

The CDR3 DNA is TGTGCCAGCTCACCCACGACAGTGAAGAACACTGAAGCTTTCTTT. It translates to CASSPTTVKNTEAFF. This sequence joins TRBV18 and TRBJ1-1; D is possibly TRBD1 (5 bases). The CDR3 contains 15 residues. Germline CDR1 is KGHSH and CDR2 is LQKENI. V lost 3 bases, J lost 1 base, and 12 bases lay in between.

J is TRBJ2-1 and V is TRBV7-9; tentatively, D is TRBD1 (6 bases). Germline values: CDR1 SEHNR, CDR2 FQNEAQ (reference sequence). The V end was cut by 2 bases, the J end by 4 bases, with 9 bases between. This CDR3 comprises 14 residues. CDR3 sequence: CASSLLGGYNEQFF. CDR3 DNA sequence: TGTGCCAGCAGCTTACTAGGGGGTTACAATGAGCAGTTCTTC.

J is TRBJ2-2 and V is TRBV30; the match to TRBD2 covers 15 bases. V was pared by 3 bases and J by 7 bases, with 6 bases of the junction left unmatched. Germline V gene data show CDR1 as GTSNPN and CDR2 as SVGIG (reference sequence). This CDR3 region has 16 residues. The CDR3 loop is CAWRGLAGGPGGELFF. The CDR3, as DNA: TGTGCCTGGAGGGGACTAGCGGGAGGCCCTGGCGGGGAGCTGTTTTTT. The full variable domain, completed using reference TRBV30 and TRBJ2-2, is SQTIHQWPATLVQPVGSPLSLECTVEGTSNPNLYWYRQAAGRGLQLLFYSVGIGQISSEVPQNLSASRPQDRQFILSSKKLLLSDSGFYLCAWRGLAGGPGGELFFGEGSRLTVL.

The chain carries TRBV29-1 and TRBJ2-7, with 9 bases matching TRBD2. Germline V gene sequence: CDR1 SQVTM, CDR2 ANQGSEA. After removal of 4 bases from V and 6 bases from J, the junction contained 13 bases not matched to a gene. This CDR3 has 15 amino acids. This CDR3 reads CSVAEVAGVGSEQYF. In DNA, the CDR3 is TGCAGCGTTGCAGAAGTAGCGGGAGTTGGTTCCGAGCAGTACTTC.

With respect to this clone: This specimen includes other DNA sequences encoding the same CDR3. The chain uses TRBV28 and TRBJ1-1; D may be TRBD1 (5 bases). Germline CDR1 is MDHEN and CDR2 is SYDVKM. The CDR3 consists of 12 residues. V was shortened by 6 bases and J by 2 bases, with 7 bases between the two germline ends. In nucleotides, the CDR3 is TGTGCCAGCAGAACAGGCAACACTGAAGCTTTCTTT. Residues: CASRTGNTEAFF.

The gene calls are TRBV6-1 and TRBJ1-1; D is uncertain. The CDR3 runs 15 residues. Per germline, CDR1 MNHNS and CDR2 SASEGT. V lost 2 bases to trimming and J lost 4 bases, with 14 bases between them. CDR3 protein: CASSELLGIGTEAFF. CDR3 DNA sequence: TGTGCCAGCAGTGAACTGTTGGGGATCGGCACTGAAGCTTTCTTT.

The rearrangement joins TRBV9 to TRBJ2-7; TRBD1 matches at 7 bases. The length of the CDR3 is 15 residues. Trimming removed 0 bases from V and 0 bases from J; junction bases left unmatched: 3. Germline CDR1 is SGDLS and CDR2 is YYNGEE. CDR3 DNA sequence: TGTGCCAGCAGCGTAGAAGGACAGGACTCCTACGAGCAGTACTTC. This translates into CASSVEGQDSYEQYF.

The chain is built from TRBV28 and TRBJ2-6, with D unresolved. Germline V gene lookup returns CDR1 MDHEN and CDR2 SYDVKM. V lost 4 bases to trimming and J lost 4 bases, with 8 bases between them. This CDR3 contains 14 residues. The chain's CDR3 is CASSSLTGANVLTF. DNA of the CDR3: TGTGCCAGCAGTTCCCTGACCGGGGCCAACGTCCTGACTTTC.

The rearrangement uses TRBV29-1 and TRBJ1-1; D is possibly TRBD1 (5 bases). Germline V gene sequence: CDR1 SQVTM, CDR2 ANQGSEA. Between the trimmed V and J ends, which lost 7 bases and 4 bases, there was a span of 16 bases. This CDR3 region has 13 residues. CDR3: CSAWGVWGTEAFF. The CDR3 DNA sequence: TGCAGCGCCTGGGGGGTATGGGGCACTGAAGCTTTCTTT.

The chain has TRBV10-3 and TRBJ2-2; maybe TRBD1 (5 bases). Trimming shortened V by 3 bases and J by 3 bases, and 11 bases separated the two germline ends. Looked up from germline, CDR1 is ENHRY and CDR2 is SYGVKD. The CDR3 runs 15 residues. CDR3 in amino acids: CAISEPDSHTGELFF. The CDR3 nucleotides read TGTGCCATCAGTGAACCAGACAGTCACACCGGGGAGCTGTTTTTT.

The chain couples TRBV19 to TRBJ2-4; 10 bases are shared with TRBD2. The germline V gene has CDR1 LNHDA and CDR2 SQIVND (reference sequence). V trimming: 4 bases; J trimming: 6 bases; junction bases outside the gene matches: 6. This CDR3 spans 15 amino acids. CDR3 sequence (DNA): TGTGCCAGTAGTACCCAAGCGGGAGGGGGAAACATTCAGTACTTC. Translating gives CASSTQAGGGNIQYF.

The chain combines TRBV27 with TRBJ2-7; 7 bases agree with TRBD2. V lost 4 bases and J lost 5; bases outside the gene matches: 14. The CDR3 sequence is 16 residues long. CDR1 is MNHEY and CDR2 is SMNVEV in the germline V gene (reference sequence). The chain's CDR3 is CASSSRSTGGGNEQYF. As DNA, the CDR3 is TGTGCCAGCAGTTCCCGCTCCACTGGGGGAGGGAACGAGCAGTACTTC.

V and J are TRBV11-2 and TRBJ1-5; D not resolved. Trimming pared 5 bases from V and 5 bases from J, leaving 10 bases between. Per germline, CDR1 SGHAT and CDR2 FQNNGV. There are 13 residues in the CDR3. The CDR3 loop reads CASSPSLDQPQHF. The DNA of the CDR3 is TGTGCCAGCAGCCCTAGCCTGGATCAGCCCCAGCATTTT.

The chain has TRBV7-9 and TRBJ2-5, with D hard to call. V lost 2 bases and J 2 bases, leaving 6 bases between the germline ends. The V gene's germline CDR1 is SEHNR and CDR2 FQNEAQ (reference sequence). This CDR3 spans 13 amino acids. This CDR3 reads CASSLSLQETQYF. Here the CDR3 DNA reads TGTGCCAGCAGCTTATCCCTACAAGAGACCCAGTACTTC.

The chain recombines TRBV14 with TRBJ2-7; no firm D call. Germline CDR1 and CDR2: SGHDN and FVKESK. This CDR3 is 14 amino acids long. Trimming shortened V by 1 base and J by 3 bases, and 10 bases separated the two germline ends. The CDR3 bases are TGTGCCAGCAGCCAAGGTACCCTTTTCTACGAGCAGTACTTC. Its protein product is CASSQGTLFYEQYF. Full variable domain (remainder filled in from reference TRBV14 and TRBJ2-7): EAGVTQFPSHSVIEKGQTVTLRCDPISGHDNLYWYRRVMGKEIKFLLHFVKESKQDESGMPNNRFLAERTGGTYSTLKVQPAELEDSGVYFCASSQGTLFYEQYFGPGTRLTVT.

This sequence joins TRBV4-2 and TRBJ2-7; D is possibly TRBD1 or TRBD2 (5 bases each). V lost 4 bases and J lost 0, with 13 bases in between. The V gene's germline CDR1 is LGHNA and CDR2 YNFKEQ. The CDR3 runs 15 residues. Written as DNA, the CDR3 is TGTGCCAGCAGCCCTCCGGGACGGGACTCCTACGAGCAGTACTTC. This codes for CASSPPGRDSYEQYF.

The chain is built from TRBV20-1 and TRBJ1-5; D not certain. Per the germline V gene, CDR1 is DFQATT and CDR2 is SNEGSKA (reference sequence). The length of the CDR3 is 10 residues. Trimming pared 3 bases from V and 15 bases from J, leaving 12 bases between. The CDR3 loop reads CSARRVEMHF. The CDR3 DNA follows: TGCAGTGCTAGGCGTGTCGAAATGCATTTT.

The CDR3 coding sequence is TGTGCCAGCAGAAGGGGACTAGCGGGAGTAAGCACAGATACGCAGTATTTT. Translated: CASRRGLAGVSTDTQYF. The chain recombines TRBV7-2 with TRBJ2-3, with 14 bases that match TRBD2. V gave up 6 bases and J gave up 0 bases; unmatched junction bases: 5. This CDR3 has 17 residues. From germline, CDR1 is SGHTA and CDR2 FQGNSA.

This chain uses TRBV7-2 with TRBJ2-5; D is uncertain. Germline V gene lookup returns CDR1 SGHTA and CDR2 FQGNSA. The CDR3 is 12 residues long. The ends were cut back, 4 bases at V and 0 bases at J, with 3 bases in the middle. The chain's CDR3 is CASSSHQETQYF. CDR3 bases: TGTGCCAGCAGCTCACACCAAGAGACCCAGTACTTC.

As regards this clone: At the DNA level, this CDR3 is encoded by other sequences in the same sample as well. This chain joins TRBV19 and TRBJ2-7; 13 bases map to TRBD2. This CDR3 comprises 14 residues. V gave up 6 bases and J gave up 4 bases; unmatched junction bases: 3. Germline V CDR1 and CDR2: LNHDA, SQIVND (reference sequence). The DNA of the CDR3 is TGTGCCAGTAGACGGACTAGCGGGAGTTACGAGCAGTACTTC. Translated, it gives CASRRTSGSYEQYF.

The chain recombines TRBV5-6 with TRBJ2-7; TRBD2 might be the D (5 bases). Germline lookup yields CDR1 SGHDT and CDR2 YYEEEE. There are 13 residues in the CDR3. Trimming stripped 3 bases from V and 3 bases from J, with 10 bases between. CDR3 DNA sequence: TGTGCCAGCAGCTACTACGGAGGCTACGAGCAGTACTTC. Encoded protein: CASSYYGGYEQYF.

This chain joins TRBV18 and TRBJ2-5; 8 positions agree with TRBD2. V lost 2 bases, J lost 2 bases, and 7 bases stayed unmatched. The CDR3 loop spans 16 amino acids. Germline CDR1 is KGHSH and CDR2 is LQKENI. CDR3 residues: CASSPRRGAVQETQYF. For the CDR3, the DNA is TGTGCCAGCTCACCAAGGCGGGGGGCCGTACAAGAGACCCAGTACTTC.

The V gene is TRBV18, the J gene TRBJ2-7; D is perhaps TRBD2 (6 bases). CDR3 length equals 16 residues. Trimming took off 2 bases at V and 4 bases at J, with 18 bases between the two ends. Germline V gives CDR1 KGHSH, CDR2 LQKENI. DNA of the CDR3: TGTGCCAGCTCACCAAACGTTTTGGGACTCCAATACGAGCAGTACTTC. This translates into CASSPNVLGLQYEQYF.

This clone was counted only a few times. This chain connects TRBV6-1 to TRBJ1-6; TRBD1 is a possible D gene (5 bases). Per germline, CDR1 MNHNS and CDR2 SASEGT. This CDR3 contains 13 residues. Trimming removed 0 bases at V and 10 bases at J, with 7 bases between. The chain's CDR3 is CASSEAQGSPLHF. The CDR3 DNA reads TGTGCCAGCAGTGAAGCGCAGGGATCACCCCTCCACTTT.

The chain is built from TRBV25-1 and TRBJ2-3; 8 bases fit TRBD2. This CDR3 is 15 amino acids long. Per the germline V gene, CDR1 is MGHDK and CDR2 is SYGVNS. Germline trimming cut 2 bases from V and 6 bases from J; bases unmatched to any gene: 7. The CDR3 region has the DNA TGTGCCAGCAGTGAAACTCGCGGGGGGCCCGATACGCAGTATTTT. As protein: CASSETRGGPDTQYF.

The chain recombines TRBV7-6 with TRBJ2-2; 8 bases match TRBD1. This CDR3 has 17 amino acids. Looked up from germline, CDR1 is SGHVS and CDR2 is FNYEAQ. V lost 2 bases and J lost 2; bases outside the gene matches: 7. DNA of the CDR3: TGTGCCAGCAGCTTAACTGGTGGGACAGGCAACACCGGGGAGCTGTTTTTT. Protein product: CASSLTGGTGNTGELFF.

This clone was picked up one time. The J gene is TRBJ2-3, the V gene TRBV7-9; 11 nucleotides match TRBD2. The germline V gene has CDR1 SEHNR and CDR2 FQNEAQ (reference sequence). Trimming took 5 bases from V and 4 from J; bases not matched to a gene: 8. This CDR3 is built from 16 residues. The CDR3 protein is CASSLNSGGASDTQYF. In DNA form, the CDR3 reads TGTGCCAGCAGCCTTAATAGCGGGGGGGCTTCAGATACGCAGTATTTT.

V usage is TRBV6-1 and J usage is TRBJ1-6, with TRBD1 as a possible D gene (5 bases). Germline V gene data show CDR1 as MNHNS and CDR2 as SASEGT. The CDR3 has 15 amino acids. Trimming removed 7 bases from V and 5 bases from J, with 15 bases in between. CDR3 protein: CASTIRDVNNSPLHF. For the CDR3, the DNA is TGTGCCAGCACCATCCGGGACGTTAATAATTCACCCCTCCACTTT.

The chain is built from TRBV11-3 and TRBJ2-1, with 9 bases matching TRBD1. The V gene's germline CDR1 is SGHNT and CDR2 YENEEA. The CDR3 extends over 14 amino acids. V gave up 5 bases and J gave up 8 bases; unmatched junction bases: 7. CDR3 protein: CASSGGQGSHEQFF. The CDR3 DNA is TGTGCCAGCAGCGGGGGACAGGGATCTCATGAGCAGTTCTTC.